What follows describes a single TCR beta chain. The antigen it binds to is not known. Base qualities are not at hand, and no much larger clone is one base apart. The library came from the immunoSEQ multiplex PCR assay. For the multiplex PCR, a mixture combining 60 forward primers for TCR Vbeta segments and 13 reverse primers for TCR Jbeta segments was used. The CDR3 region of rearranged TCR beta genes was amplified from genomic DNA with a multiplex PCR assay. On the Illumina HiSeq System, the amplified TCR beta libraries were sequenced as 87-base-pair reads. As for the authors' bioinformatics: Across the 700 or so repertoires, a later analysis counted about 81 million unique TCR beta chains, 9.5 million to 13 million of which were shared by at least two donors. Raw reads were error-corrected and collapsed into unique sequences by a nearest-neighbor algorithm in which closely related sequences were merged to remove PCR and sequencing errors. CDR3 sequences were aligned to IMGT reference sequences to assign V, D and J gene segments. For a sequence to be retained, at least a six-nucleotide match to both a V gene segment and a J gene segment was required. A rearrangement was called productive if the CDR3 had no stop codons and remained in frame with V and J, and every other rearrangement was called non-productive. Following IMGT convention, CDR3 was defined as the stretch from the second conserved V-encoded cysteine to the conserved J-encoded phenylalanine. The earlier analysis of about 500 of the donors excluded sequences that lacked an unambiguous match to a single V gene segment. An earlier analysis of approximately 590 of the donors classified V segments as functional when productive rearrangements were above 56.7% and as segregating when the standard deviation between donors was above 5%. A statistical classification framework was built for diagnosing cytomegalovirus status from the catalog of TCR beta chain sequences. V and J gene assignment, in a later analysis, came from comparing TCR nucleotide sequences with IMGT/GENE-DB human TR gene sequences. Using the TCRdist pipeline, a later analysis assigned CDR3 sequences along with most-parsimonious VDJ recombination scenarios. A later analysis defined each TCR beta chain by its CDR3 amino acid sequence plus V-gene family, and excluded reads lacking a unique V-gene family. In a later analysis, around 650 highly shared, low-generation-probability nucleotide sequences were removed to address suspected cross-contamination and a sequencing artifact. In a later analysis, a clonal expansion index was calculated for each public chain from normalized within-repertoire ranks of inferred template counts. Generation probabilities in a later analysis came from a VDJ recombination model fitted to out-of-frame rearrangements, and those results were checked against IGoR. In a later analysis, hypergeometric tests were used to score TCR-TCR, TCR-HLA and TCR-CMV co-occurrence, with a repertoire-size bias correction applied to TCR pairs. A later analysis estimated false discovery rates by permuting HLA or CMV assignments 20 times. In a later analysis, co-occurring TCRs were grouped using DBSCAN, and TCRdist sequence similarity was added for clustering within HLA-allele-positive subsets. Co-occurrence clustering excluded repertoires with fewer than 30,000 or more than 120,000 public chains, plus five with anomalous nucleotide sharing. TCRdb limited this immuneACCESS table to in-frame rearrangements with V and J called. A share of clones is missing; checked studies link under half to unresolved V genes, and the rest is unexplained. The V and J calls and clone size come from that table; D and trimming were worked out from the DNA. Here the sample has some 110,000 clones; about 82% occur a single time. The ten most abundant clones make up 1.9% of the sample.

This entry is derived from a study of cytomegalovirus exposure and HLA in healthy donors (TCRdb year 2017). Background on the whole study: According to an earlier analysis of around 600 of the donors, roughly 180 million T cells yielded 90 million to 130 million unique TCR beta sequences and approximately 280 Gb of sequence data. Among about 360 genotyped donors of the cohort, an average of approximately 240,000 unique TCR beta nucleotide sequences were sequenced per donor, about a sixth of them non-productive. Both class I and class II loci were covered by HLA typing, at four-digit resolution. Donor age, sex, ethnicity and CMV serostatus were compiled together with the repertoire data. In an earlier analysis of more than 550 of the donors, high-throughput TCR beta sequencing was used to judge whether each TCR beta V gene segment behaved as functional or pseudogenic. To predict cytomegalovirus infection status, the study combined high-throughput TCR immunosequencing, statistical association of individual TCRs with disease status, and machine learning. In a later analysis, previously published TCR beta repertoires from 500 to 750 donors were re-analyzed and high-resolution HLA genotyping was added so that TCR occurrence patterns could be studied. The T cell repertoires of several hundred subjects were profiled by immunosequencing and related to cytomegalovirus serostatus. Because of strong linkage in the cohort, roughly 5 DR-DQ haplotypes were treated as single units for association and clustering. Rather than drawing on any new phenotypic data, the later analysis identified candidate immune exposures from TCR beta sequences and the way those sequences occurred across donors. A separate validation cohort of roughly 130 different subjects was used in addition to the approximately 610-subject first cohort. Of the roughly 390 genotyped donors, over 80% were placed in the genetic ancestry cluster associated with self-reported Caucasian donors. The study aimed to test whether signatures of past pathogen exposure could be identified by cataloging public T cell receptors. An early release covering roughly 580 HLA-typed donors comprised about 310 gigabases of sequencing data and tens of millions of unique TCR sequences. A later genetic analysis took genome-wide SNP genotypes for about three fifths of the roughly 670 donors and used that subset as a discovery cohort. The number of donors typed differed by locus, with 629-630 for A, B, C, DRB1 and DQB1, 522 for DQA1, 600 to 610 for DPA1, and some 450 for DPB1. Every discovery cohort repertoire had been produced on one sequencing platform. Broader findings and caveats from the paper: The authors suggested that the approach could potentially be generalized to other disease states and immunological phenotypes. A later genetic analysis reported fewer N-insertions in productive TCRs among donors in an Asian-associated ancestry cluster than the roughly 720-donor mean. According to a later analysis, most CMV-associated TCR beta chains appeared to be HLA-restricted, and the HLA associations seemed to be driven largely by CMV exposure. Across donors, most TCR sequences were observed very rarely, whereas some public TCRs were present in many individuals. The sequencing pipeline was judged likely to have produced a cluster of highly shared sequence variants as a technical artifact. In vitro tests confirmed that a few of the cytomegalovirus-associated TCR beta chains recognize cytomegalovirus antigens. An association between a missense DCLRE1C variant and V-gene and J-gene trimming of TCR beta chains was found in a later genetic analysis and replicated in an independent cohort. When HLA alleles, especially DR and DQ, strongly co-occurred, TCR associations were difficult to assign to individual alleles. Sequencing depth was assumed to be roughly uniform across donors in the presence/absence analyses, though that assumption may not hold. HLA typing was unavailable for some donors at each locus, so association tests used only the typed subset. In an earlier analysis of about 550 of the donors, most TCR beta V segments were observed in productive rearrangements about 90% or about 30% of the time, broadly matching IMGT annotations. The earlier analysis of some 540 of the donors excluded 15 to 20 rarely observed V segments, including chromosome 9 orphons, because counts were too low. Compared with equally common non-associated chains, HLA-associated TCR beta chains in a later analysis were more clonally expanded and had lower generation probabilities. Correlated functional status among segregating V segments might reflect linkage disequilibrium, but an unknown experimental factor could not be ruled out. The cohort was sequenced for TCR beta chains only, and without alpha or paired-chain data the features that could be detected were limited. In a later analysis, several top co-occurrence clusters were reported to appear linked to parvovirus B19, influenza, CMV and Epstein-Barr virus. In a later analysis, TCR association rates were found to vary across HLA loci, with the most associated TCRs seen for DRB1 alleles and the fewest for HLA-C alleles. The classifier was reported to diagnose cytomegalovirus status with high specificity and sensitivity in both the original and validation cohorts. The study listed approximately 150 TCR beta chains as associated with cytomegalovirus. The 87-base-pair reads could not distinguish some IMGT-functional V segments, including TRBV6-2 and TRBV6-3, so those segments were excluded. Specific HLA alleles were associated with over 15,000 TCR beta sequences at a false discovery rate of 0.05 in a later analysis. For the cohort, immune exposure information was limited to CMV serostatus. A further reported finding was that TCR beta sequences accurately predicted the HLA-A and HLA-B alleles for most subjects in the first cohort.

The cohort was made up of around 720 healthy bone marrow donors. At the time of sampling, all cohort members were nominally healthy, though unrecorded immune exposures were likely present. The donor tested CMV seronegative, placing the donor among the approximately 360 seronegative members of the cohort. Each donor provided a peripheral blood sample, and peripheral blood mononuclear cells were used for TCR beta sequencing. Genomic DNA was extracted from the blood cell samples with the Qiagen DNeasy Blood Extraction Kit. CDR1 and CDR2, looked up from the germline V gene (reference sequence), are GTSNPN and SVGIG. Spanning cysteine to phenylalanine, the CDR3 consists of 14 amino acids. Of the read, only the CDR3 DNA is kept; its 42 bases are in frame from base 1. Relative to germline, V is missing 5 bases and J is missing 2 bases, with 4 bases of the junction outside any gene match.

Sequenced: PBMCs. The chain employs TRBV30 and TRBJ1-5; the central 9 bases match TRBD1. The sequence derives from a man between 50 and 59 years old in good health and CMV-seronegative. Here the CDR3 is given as CAWGTGIGNQPQHF. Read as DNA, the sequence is TGTGCCTGGGGGACAGGGATAGGCAATCAGCCCCAGCATTTT.